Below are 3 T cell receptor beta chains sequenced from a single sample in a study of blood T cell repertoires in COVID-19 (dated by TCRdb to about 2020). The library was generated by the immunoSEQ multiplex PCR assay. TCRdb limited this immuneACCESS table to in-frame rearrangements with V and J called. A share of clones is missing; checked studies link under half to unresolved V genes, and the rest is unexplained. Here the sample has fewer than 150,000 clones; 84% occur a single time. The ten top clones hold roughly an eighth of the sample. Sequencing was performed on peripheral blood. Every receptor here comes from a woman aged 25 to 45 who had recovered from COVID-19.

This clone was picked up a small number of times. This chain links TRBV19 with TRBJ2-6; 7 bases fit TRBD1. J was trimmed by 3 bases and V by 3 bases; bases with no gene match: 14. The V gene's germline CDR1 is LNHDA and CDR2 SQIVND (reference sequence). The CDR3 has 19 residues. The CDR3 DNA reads TGTGCCAGTAGTATCCTACCTGGACAGGCTCTAATTGGGGCCAACGTCCTGACTTTC. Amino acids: CASSILPGQALIGANVLTF.

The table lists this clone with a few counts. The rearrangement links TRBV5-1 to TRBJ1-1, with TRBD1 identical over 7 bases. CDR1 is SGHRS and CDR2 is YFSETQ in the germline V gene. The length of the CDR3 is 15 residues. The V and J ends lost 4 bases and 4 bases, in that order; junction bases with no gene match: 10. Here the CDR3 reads CASSENTGVGTEAFF. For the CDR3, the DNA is TGCGCCAGCAGCGAGAACACAGGGGTCGGCACTGAAGCTTTCTTT.

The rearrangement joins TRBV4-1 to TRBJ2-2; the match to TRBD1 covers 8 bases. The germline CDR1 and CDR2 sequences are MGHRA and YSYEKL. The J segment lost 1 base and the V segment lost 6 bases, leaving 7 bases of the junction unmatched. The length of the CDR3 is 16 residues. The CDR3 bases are TGCGCCAGCAGTTCCCCGGGGACAGGGAACACCGGGGAGCTGTTTTTT. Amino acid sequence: CASSSPGTGNTGELFF.